This T cell receptor beta chain stems from a study of beta chain features in type 1 diabetes. General study results and limits: Within each of all four CD4+ subsets, Type 1 diabetes patients had TCRB CDR3s that were moderately but significantly shorter.

Expressed TCRB transcripts were sequenced, since all the RNA that had been isolated was reverse transcribed. Method: immunoSEQ multiplex PCR; TCRdb's copy keeps in-frame clones and lacks some. The table includes roughly 350,000 clones, around 10% detected once. The germline V and J ends were trimmed by 1 base and 5 bases, with 5 bases remaining between them. The germline CDR1 and CDR2 sequences are SGHDN and FVKESK. There are 12 residues in the CDR3. This clone has a handful of counts. Its specificity is unknown. The rearrangement joins TRBV14 to TRBJ1-2; unclear D gene. This clonotype was obtained from a man between 25 and 39 years old with type 1 diabetes. The material sequenced was central memory CD4+ T cells from blood. CDR3 in DNA: TGTGCCAGCAGCCAAGGGAGATATGGCTACACCTTC. Its translation: CASSQGRYGYTF.